The rows below give T cell receptor beta chains drawn from one sample of a study of T cells expressing NK-cell markers. TCRdb re-called the 5' RACE reads, yielding one record per CDR3 amino acid sequence without DNA. The listing contains around 380,000 distinct CDR3 sequences. The specimen was blood T cells: a sorted CD56 or NKG2C T cell subset, CD4+ or CD8+ T cells, or bulk PBMC T cells (not recorded which). All receptors derive from a woman aged 45-60 years in good health. Both conserved end residues are part of each CDR3. Each record gives: V gene, J gene, CDR3 protein.

V: TRBV4-1
J: TRBJ2-1
CDR3: CASSQVRDPAYNEQFF

V: TRBV11-3
J: TRBJ1-6
CDR3: CATGAGSPLHF

V: TRBV29-1
J: TRBJ1-2
CDR3: CSVEVGQGHGYTF

V: TRBV7-2
J: TRBJ1-5
CDR3: CASSIYPGTLSNQPQHF

V: TRBV24-1
J: TRBJ2-3
CDR3: CATSDRIRDTFTDTQYF

V: TRBV6-5
J: TRBJ2-1
CDR3: CASSRSGDEQFF

V: TRBV6-5
J: TRBJ2-1
CDR3: CASSYSLTGNEQFF

V: TRBV10-3
J: TRBJ1-6
CDR3: CASRTYNSPLHF

V: TRBV24-1
J: TRBJ2-1
CDR3: CATSDFRTADNHYNEQFF

V: TRBV6-5
J: TRBJ2-6
CDR3: CASRLRQGAGSGANVLTF

V: TRBV20-1
J: TRBJ2-2
CDR3: CSAELARTGELFF

V: TRBV11-2
J: TRBJ2-1
CDR3: CASSLGAINEQFF

V: TRBV11-3
J: TRBJ2-3
CDR3: CASSFGRGAADTQYF

V: TRBV24-1
J: TRBJ2-1
CDR3: CATSAYSSGSRNEQFF

V: TRBV6-1
J: TRBJ1-3
CDR3: CASNPTSVSSGNTIYF

V: TRBV12-3/TRBV12-4
J: TRBJ1-5
CDR3: CASRYNRGGNQPQHF

V: TRBV12-3/TRBV12-4
J: TRBJ2-5
CDR3: CASSFSGRAGETQYF

V: TRBV7-9
J: TRBJ2-5
CDR3: CASTPRPHRGGFQETQYF

V: TRBV28
J: TRBJ2-1
CDR3: CASSLGVAGNEQFF

V: TRBV4-1
J: TRBJ1-1
CDR3: CASSQYRGGTEAFF

V: TRBV20-1
J: TRBJ2-3
CDR3: CSARGPGSTSTDTQYF

V: TRBV5-1
J: TRBJ2-4
CDR3: CASSIDTAGDIQYF

V: TRBV20-1
J: TRBJ2-3
CDR3: CSARSSPLAGGLRDTQYF

V: TRBV20-1
J: TRBJ2-4
CDR3: CSARRGALAKNIQYF

V: TRBV7-8
J: TRBJ2-1
CDR3: CASSLGLAGFNEQFF

V: TRBV3-1
J: TRBJ1-1
CDR3: CASSPDTRDTEAFF

V: TRBV5-1
J: TRBJ2-1
CDR3: CASSLYGSGNEQFF

V: TRBV19
J: TRBJ2-3
CDR3: CASSFLAGVGTDTQYF

V: TRBV6-5
J: TRBJ2-2
CDR3: CASRTLGDVKNTGELFF

V: TRBV7-9
J: TRBJ2-1
CDR3: CASSFTPGLVRNEQFF

V: TRBV5-1
J: TRBJ2-5
CDR3: CASSLNRLAETQYF

V: TRBV7-6
J: TRBJ1-5
CDR3: CASSKEQGSNQPQHF

V: TRBV5-1
J: TRBJ2-1
CDR3: CASSLYVGLAGADENEQFF

V: TRBV7-9
J: TRBJ2-4
CDR3: CASSLGAPRAKNIQYF

V: TRBV11-2
J: TRBJ2-5
CDR3: CASRRLAGYQETQYF

V: TRBV28
J: TRBJ1-6
CDR3: CASTPDRANSPLHF

V: TRBV10-1
J: TRBJ2-7
CDR3: CASSESALAGGPHEQYF

V: TRBV10-3
J: TRBJ2-1
CDR3: CAISESRLAGGNEQFF

V: TRBV9
J: TRBJ1-6
CDR3: CASSVEGATNSPLHF

V: TRBV7-9
J: TRBJ2-3
CDR3: CASSLGGITDTQYF